This T cell receptor (beta chain) derives from a study of post-analysis software for immune sequencing data (dated by TCRdb to between 2014 and 2017). With respect to the entire study: Relapsing-remitting, secondary progressive and progressive-relapsing multiple sclerosis were recorded as disease courses, and subtype annotation was lacking for some patients. The patient repertoires were compared against around 11 previously published healthy control repertoires obtained from donors aged roughly 6 to 28 years. A subset of samples was prepared in parallel using single-end sample barcoding, then pooled and co-amplified after Illumina adapter ligation. The research as a whole found: Multiple sclerosis patients had significantly lower normalized Chao1 diversity than controls, a result that suggests substantial peripheral T-cell clonal expansion. Direct clustering with F measure revealed strong co-clustering of samples prepared in the same batch, which led to a batch-effect correction. Patients showed significantly higher frequencies than controls for about 5 TRBV segments, among them TRBV5-6, TRBV5-1 and TRBV20-1. The multiple sclerosis patient group was slightly younger than the control group.

Receptors were amplified or captured by PCR. The listed sequencing device is Illumina HiSeq 2500. To reduce PCR and sequencing biases, unique molecular identifiers were built into the TCR beta cDNA libraries. Per 1 to 10 million input T cells, 500,000 or so cDNA molecules were obtained, such that each molecule approximated one T cell. Patient libraries were prepared and sequenced with the same protocol used for the earlier healthy control dataset. Samples belonging to the same batch were prepared together, multiplexed and sequenced on a shared HiSeq lane. The authors' analysis ran thus. MIGEC handled the raw barcoded reads, throwing out single-read molecular identifier groups before consensus assembly and CDR3 extraction. VDJtools was used for post-analysis of the clonotype tables, with diversity normalized by down-sampling every dataset to the smallest sample size. Repertoire overlap clustering matched CDR3 amino acid but not nucleotide sequences to correct batch-related cross-sample contamination. The public reads were quality trimmed at Q25 with fastp and then assembled into clones with MiXCR by TCRdb, keeping productive beta chains. Entries that share a CDR3 protein sequence are merged under the most common genes and DNA. The V and J calls come from TCRdb's annotation, not from the publication. The sample contains more than 450,000 distinct CDR3 sequences, under 40% of them found a single time. Together, the top ten hold around 5.9% of the sample.

The CDR3 has 15 amino acids, counting the end cysteine and phenylalanine. Of the read, only the CDR3 DNA is kept; its 45 bases are in frame from base 1. From the germline V gene, CDR1 is MNHEY and CDR2 is SVGAGI. V was cut back by 5 bases and J by 6 bases, leaving a gap of 19 bases between them. TCR beta repertoires were profiled from peripheral blood of about a dozen young patients with multiple sclerosis to demonstrate the VDJtools post-analysis software. Multiple sclerosis patients were children and adolescents aged about 6 to 16 years. Comments on this clonotype: No antigen is known for it. Per-base qualities were not stored, and no clone one base away is much larger.

Material: blood. This chain is built from TRBV6-5 and TRBJ1-2; TRBD1 is a possible D gene, resting on 6 matching bases. The clonotype comes from a girl aged 2-17 years with multiple sclerosis. The CDR3 protein sequence reads: CASSISPSGEDGYTF. The DNA is as follows: TGTGCCAGCAGTATTTCCCCCTCAGGGGAGGATGGCTACACCTTC.